The source of this TCR beta chain is a study of T cells in Graves' hyperthyroidism and ophthalmopathy. General observations from the study: Most thyroid clonotypes expanded above 0.001 were also detected in blood.

The junction had 5 bases not matched to a gene; V was cut back by 6 bases and J by 3 bases. The CDR3 runs 14 residues. Germline loops: CDR1 MNHNS, CDR2 SASEGT. Researchers took RNA transcripts and amplified the TCR beta CDR3 regions from them. A set of HTBI primers served as the primers for a first-round RT-PCR of the TCR CDR3. TCRdb called the multiplex PCR reads again in MiXCR, with one record for every CDR3 protein. The repertoire has about 500,000 distinct CDR3 sequences, roughly 16% of them found once; the top ten carry over 25%. Concerning this clonotype itself: Its cognate antigen is unknown.

The chain joins TRBV6-1 to TRBJ2-3, with TRBD2 identical over 8 bases. The TCR was taken from a woman in her twenties or thirties with Graves' ophthalmopathy. Specimen: blood. This chain's CDR3 is CASRAGAETDTQYF. The CDR3 DNA reads TGTGCCAGCAGAGCGGGAGCTGAAACAGATACGCAGTATTTT.